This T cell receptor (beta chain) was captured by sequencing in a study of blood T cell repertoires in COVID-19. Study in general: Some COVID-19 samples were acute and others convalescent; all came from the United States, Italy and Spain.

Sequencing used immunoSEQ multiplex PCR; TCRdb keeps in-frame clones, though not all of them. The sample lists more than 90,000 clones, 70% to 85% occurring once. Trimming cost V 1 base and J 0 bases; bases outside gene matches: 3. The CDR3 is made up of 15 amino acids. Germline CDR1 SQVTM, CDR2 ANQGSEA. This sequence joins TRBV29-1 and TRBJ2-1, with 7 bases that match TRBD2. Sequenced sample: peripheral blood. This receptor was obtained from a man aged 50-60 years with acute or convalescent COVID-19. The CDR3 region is CSVEGGGSSYNEQFF. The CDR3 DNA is TGCAGCGTTGAAGGGGGGGGGAGCTCCTACAATGAGCAGTTCTTC.